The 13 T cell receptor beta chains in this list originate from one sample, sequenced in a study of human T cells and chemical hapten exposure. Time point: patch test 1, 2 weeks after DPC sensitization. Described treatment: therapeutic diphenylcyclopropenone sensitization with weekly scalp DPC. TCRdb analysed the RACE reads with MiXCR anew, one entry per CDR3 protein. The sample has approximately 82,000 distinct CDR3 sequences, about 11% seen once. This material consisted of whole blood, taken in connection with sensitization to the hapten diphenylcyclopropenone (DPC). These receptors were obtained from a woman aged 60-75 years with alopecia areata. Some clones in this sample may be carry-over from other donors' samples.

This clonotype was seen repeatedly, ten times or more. The CDR3 spells CASSPSDGIDEQFF. The CDR3 nucleotides read TGTGCCAGCTCACCTAGCGACGGCATTGATGAGCAGTTCTTC. The rearrangement joins TRBV18 to TRBJ2-1; D may be TRBD2 (5 bases). The CDR3 loop spans 14 amino acids. Trimming took off 3 bases at V and 8 bases at J, with 14 bases between the two ends. CDR1 and CDR2 from the germline V gene are KGHSH and LQKENI.

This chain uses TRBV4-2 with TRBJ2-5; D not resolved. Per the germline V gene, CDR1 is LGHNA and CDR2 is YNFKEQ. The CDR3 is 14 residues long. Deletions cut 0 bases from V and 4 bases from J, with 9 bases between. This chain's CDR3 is CASSQEWAGETQYF. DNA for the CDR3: TGTGCCAGCAGCCAAGAGTGGGCCGGAGAGACCCAGTACTTC.

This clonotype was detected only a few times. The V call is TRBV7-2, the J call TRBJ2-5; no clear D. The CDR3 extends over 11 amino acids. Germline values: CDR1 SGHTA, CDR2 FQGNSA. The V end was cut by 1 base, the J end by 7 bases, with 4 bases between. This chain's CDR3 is CASSLVGTQYF. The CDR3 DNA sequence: TGTGCCAGCAGCTTAGTTGGGACCCAGTACTTC.

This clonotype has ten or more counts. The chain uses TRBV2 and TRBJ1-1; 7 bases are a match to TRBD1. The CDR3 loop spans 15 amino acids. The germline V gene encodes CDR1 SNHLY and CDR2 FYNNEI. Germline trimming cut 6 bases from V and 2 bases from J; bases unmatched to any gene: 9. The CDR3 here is CASSQPWDSNTEAFF. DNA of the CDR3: TGTGCCAGCAGCCAACCCTGGGACAGCAACACTGAAGCTTTCTTT. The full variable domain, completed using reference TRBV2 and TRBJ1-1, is EPEVTQTPSHQVTQMGQEVILRCVPISNHLYFYWYRQILGQKVEFLVSFYNNEISEKSEIFDDQFSVERPDGSNFTLKIRSTKLEDSAMYFCASSQPWDSNTEAFFGQGTRLTVV.

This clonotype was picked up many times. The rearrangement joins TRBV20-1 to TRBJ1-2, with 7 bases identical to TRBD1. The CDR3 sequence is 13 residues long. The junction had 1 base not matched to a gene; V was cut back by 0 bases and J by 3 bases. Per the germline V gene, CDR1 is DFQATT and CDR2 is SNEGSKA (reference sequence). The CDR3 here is CSARDDRDYGYTF. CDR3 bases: TGCAGTGCTAGAGACGACAGGGACTATGGCTACACCTTC.

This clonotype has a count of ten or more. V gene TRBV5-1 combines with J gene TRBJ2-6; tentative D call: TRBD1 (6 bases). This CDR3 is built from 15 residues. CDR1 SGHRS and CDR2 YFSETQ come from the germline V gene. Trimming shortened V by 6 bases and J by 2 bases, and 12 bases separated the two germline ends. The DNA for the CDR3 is TGCGCCAGCAAAAACAGGGTCGCTGGGGCCAACGTCCTGACTTTC. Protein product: CASKNRVAGANVLTF.

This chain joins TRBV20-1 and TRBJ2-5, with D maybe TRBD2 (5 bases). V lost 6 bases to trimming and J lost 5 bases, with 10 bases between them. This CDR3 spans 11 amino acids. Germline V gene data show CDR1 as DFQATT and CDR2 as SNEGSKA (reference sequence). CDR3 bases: TGCAGTGCCCTCTTAGCGGAGACCCAGTACTTC. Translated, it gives CSALLAETQYF.

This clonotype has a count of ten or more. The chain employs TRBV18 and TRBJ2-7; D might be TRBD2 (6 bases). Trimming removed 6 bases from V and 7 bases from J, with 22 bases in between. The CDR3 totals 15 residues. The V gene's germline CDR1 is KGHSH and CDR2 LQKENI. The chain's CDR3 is CASSPGTPAAGEQYF. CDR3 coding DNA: TGTGCCAGCTCTCCGGGCACCCCGGCGGCGGGGGAGCAGTACTTC.

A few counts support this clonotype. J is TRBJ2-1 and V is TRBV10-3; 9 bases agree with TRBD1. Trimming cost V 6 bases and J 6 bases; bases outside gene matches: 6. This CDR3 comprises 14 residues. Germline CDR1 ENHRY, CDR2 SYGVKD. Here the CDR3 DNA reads TGTGCCATCAGGATAAGGGACAGGGCCAATGAGCAGTTCTTC. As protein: CAIRIRDRANEQFF.

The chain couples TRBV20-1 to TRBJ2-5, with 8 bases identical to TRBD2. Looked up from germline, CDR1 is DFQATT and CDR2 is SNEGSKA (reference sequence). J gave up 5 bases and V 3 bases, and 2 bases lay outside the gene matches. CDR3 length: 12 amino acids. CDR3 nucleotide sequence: TGCAGTGCTAGCGGGGGGGCTGAGACCCAGTACTTC. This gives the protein CSASGGAETQYF.

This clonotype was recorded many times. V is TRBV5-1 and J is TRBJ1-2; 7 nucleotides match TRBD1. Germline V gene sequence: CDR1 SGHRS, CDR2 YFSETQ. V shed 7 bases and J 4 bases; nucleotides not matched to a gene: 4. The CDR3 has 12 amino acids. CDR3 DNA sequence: TGCGCCAGCGGACAGGACGGCTATGGCTACACCTTC. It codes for CASGQDGYGYTF.

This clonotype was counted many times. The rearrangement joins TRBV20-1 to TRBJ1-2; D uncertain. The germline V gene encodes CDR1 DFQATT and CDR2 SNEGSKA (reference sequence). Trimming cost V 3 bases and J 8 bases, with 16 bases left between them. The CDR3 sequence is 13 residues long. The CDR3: CSASTQISTGYTF. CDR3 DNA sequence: TGCAGTGCTAGTACGCAAATCAGCACCGGCTACACCTTC.

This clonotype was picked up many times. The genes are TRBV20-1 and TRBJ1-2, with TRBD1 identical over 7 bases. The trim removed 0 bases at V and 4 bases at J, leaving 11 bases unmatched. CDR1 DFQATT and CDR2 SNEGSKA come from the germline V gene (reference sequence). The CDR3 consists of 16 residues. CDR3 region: CSARDIGLEGAYGYTF. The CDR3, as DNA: TGCAGTGCTAGAGATATTGGCCTTGAGGGGGCCTATGGCTACACCTTC.